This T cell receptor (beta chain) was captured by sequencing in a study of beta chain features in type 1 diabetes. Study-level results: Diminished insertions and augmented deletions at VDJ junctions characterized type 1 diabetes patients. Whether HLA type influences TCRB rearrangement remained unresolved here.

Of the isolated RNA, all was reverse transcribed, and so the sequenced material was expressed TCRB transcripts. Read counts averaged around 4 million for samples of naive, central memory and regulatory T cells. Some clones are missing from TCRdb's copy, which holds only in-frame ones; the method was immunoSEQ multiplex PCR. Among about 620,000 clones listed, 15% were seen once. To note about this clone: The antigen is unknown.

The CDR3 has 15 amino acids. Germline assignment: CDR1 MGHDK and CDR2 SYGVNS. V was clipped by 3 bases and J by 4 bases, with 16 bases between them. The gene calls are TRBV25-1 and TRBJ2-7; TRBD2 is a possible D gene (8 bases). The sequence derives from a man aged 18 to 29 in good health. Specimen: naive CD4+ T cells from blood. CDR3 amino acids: CASSDGRGQGYEQYF. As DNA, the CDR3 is TGTGCCAGCAGTGACGGGAGGGGGCAAGGTTACGAGCAGTACTTC.